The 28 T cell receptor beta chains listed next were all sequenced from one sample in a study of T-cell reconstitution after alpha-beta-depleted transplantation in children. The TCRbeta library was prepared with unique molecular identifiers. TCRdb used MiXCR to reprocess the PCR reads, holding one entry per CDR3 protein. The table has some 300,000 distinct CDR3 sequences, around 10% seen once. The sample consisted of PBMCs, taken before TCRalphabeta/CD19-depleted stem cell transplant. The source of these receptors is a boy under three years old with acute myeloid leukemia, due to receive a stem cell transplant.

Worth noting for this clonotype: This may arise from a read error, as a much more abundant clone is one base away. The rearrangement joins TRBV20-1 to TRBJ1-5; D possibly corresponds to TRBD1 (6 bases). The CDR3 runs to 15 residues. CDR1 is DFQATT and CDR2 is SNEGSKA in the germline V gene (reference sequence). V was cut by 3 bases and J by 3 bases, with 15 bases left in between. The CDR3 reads CSASEGGKDNQPQHF. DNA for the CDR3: TGCAGTGCTAGCGAGGGGGGTAAGGACAATCAGCCCCAGCATTTT.

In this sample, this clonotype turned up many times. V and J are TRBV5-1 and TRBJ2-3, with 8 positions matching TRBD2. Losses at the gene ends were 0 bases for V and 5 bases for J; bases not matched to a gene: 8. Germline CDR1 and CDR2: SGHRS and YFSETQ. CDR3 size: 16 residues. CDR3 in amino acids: CASSLASGGPRDTQYF. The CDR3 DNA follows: TGCGCCAGCAGCTTGGCCTCGGGGGGGCCTAGAGATACGCAGTATTTT.

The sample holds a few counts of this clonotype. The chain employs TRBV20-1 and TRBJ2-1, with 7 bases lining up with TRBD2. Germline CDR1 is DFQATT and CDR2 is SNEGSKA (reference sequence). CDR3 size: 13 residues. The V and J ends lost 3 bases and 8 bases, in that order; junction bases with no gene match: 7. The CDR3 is CSARGGWEDEQFF. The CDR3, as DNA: TGCAGTGCTAGGGGGGGGTGGGAGGATGAGCAGTTCTTC.

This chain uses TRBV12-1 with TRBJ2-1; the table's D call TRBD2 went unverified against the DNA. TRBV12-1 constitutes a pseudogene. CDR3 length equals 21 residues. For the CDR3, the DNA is TGTGCCAGCAGCCCGTCTGCGGGGGTAGCGGGGGGCCCCCGCTCCTACAATGAGCAGTTCTTC. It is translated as CASSPSAGVAGGPRSYNEQFF.

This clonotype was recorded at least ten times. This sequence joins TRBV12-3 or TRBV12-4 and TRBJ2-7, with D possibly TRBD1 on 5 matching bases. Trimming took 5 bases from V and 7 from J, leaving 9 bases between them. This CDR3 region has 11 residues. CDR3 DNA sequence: TGTGCCAGCAGTACTAAGGGGGAGCAGTACTTC. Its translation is CASSTKGEQYF.

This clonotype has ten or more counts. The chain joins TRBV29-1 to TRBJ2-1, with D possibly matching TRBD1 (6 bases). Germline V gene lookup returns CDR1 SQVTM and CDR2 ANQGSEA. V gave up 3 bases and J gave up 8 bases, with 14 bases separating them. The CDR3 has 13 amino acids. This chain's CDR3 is CSVDRAGAHEQFF. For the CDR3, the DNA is TGCAGCGTTGATAGGGCAGGGGCCCATGAGCAGTTCTTC.

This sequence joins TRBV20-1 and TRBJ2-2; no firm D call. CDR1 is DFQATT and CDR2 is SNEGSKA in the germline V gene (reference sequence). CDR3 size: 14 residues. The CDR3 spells CCFSGRVTTGELFF. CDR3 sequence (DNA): TGCTGCTTCTCGGGCCGGGTTACCACCGGGGAGCTGTTTTTT.

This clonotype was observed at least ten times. CDR3 DNA sequence: TGCAGCCTGTCTGGACAGGCCGAAGAGACCCAGTACTTC. It specifies CSLSGQAEETQYF. The genes are TRBV29-1 and TRBJ2-5, with TRBD1 identical over 7 bases. The CDR3 has 13 amino acids. Germline lookup yields CDR1 SQVTM and CDR2 ANQGSEA. The V gene end was trimmed by 8 bases and the J gene end by 3 bases; junction bases not matched to a gene: 9.

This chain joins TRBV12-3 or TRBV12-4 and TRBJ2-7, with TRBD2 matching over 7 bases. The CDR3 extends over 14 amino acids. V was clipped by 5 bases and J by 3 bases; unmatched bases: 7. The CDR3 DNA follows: TGTGCCAGCAGTCGGACTAGAAGGAGCTACGAGCAGTACTTC. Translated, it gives CASSRTRRSYEQYF.

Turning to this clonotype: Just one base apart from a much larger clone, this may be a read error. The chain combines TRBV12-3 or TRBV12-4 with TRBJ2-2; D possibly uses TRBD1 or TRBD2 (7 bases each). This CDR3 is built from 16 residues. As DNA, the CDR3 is TGTGCCAGCAGTTTACCTAACAGGGGACGGAGCGGGGAGCAGTTTTTT. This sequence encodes CASSLPNRGRSGEQFF.

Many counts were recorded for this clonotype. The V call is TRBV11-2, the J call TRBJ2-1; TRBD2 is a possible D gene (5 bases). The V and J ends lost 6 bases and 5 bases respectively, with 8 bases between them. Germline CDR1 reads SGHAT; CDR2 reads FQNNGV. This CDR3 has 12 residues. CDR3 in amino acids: CASRVSDNEQFF. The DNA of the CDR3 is TGTGCCAGCAGAGTTAGCGACAATGAGCAGTTCTTC.

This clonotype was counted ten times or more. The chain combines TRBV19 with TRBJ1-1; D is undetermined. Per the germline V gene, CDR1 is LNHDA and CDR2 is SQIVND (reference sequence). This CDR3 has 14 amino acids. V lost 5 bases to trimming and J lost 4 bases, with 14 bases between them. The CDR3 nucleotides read TGTGCCAGTAGTGTCGACTCGGTTAGCACTGAAGCTTTCTTT. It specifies CASSVDSVSTEAFF.

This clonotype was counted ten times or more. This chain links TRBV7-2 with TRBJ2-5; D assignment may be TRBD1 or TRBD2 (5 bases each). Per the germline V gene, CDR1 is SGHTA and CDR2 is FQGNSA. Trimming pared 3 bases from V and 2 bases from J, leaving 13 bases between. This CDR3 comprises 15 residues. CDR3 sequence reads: CASSFHGTQQETQYF. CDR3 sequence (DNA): TGTGCCAGCAGCTTCCACGGGACGCAACAAGAGACCCAGTACTTC.

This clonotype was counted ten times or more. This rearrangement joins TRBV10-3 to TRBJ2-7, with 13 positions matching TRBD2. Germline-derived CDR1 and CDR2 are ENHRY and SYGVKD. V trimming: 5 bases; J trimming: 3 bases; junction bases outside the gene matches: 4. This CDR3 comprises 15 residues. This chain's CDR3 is CAISYGTSGIYEQYF. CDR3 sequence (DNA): TGTGCCATCAGTTATGGGACTAGCGGGATCTACGAGCAGTACTTC.

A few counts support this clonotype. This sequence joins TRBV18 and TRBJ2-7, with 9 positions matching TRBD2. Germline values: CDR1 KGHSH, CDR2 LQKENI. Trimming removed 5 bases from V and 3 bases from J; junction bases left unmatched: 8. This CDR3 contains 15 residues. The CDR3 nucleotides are TGTGCCAGCTCAGGCGGGGGGGCCGTCTACTACGAGCAGTACTTC. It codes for CASSGGGAVYYEQYF.

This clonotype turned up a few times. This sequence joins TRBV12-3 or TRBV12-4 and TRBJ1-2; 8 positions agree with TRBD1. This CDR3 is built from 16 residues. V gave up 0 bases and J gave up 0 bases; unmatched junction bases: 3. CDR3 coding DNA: TGTGCCAGCAGTTTAGCGACAGGGGCCCCTAACTATGGCTACACCTTC. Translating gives CASSLATGAPNYGYTF.

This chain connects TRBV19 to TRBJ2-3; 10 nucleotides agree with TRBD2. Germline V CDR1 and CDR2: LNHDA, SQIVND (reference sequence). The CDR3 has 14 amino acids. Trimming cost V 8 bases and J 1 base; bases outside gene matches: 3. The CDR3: CASGTSEGTDTQYF. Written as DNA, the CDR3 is TGTGCCAGTGGGACTAGCGAGGGCACAGATACGCAGTATTTT.

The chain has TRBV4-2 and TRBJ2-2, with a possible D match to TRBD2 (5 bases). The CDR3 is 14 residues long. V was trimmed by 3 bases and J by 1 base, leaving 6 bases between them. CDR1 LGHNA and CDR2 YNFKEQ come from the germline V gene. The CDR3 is CASSQEVNTGELFF. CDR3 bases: TGTGCCAGCAGCCAGGAGGTGAACACCGGGGAGCTGTTTTTT.

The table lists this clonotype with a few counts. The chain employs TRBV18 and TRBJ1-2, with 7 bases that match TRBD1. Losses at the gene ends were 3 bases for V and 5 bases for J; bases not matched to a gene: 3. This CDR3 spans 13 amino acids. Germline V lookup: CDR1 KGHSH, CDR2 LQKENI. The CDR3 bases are TGTGCCAGCTCACCGGGACAGATATATGGCTACACCTTC. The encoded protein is CASSPGQIYGYTF.

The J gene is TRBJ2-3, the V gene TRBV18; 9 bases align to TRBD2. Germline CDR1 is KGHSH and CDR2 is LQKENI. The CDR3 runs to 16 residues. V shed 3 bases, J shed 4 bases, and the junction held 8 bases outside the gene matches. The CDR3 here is CASSPPGTSLADTQYF. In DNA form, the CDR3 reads TGTGCCAGCTCACCTCCCGGGACTAGCCTTGCAGATACGCAGTATTTT.

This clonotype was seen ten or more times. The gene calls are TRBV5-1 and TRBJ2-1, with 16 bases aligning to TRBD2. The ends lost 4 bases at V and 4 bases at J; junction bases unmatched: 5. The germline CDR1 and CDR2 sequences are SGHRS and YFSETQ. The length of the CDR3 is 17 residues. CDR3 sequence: CASSLGTSGRGYNEQFF. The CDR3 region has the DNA TGCGCCAGCAGCCTAGGGACTAGCGGGAGGGGATACAATGAGCAGTTCTTC.

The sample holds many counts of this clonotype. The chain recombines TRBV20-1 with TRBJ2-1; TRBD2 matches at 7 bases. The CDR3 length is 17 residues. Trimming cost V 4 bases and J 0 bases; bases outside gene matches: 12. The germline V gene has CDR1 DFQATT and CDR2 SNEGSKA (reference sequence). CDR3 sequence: CSATARQRGFSYNEQFF. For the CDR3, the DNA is TGCAGTGCTACCGCTCGACAGCGGGGATTCTCCTACAATGAGCAGTTCTTC.

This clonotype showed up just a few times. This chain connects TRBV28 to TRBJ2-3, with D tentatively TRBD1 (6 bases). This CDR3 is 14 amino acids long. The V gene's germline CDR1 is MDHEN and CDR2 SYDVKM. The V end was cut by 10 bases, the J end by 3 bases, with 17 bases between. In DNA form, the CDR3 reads TGTGCCACCGCCGACAGGACCTTAACAGATACGCAGTATTTT. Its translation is CATADRTLTDTQYF.

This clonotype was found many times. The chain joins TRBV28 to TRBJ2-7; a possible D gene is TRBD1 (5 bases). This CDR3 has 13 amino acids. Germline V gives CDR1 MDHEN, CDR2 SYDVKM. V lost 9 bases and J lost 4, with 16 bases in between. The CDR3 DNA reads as TGTGCCAGTGGCCAGGGCCCCGATTACGAGCAGTACTTC. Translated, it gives CASGQGPDYEQYF.

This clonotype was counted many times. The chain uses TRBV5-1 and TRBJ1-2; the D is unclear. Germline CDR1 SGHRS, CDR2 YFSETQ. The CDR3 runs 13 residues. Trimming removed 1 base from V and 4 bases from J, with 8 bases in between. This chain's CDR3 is CASSLMQSYGYTF. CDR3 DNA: TGCGCCAGCAGCTTGATGCAGTCCTATGGCTACACCTTC.

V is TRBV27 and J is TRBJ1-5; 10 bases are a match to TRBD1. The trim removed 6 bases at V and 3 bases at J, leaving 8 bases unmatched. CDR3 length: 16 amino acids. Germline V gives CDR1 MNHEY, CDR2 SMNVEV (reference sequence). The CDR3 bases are TGTGCCAGCAGGCCCGGGACAGGGGCTTACAATCAGCCCCAGCATTTT. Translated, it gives CASRPGTGAYNQPQHF.

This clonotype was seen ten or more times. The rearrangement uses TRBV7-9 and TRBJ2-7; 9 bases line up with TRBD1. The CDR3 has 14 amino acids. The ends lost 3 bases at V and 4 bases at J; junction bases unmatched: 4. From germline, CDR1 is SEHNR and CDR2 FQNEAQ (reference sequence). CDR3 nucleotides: TGTGCCAGCAGCTTCCCGGGACAGGGTTACGAGCAGTACTTC. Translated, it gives CASSFPGQGYEQYF.

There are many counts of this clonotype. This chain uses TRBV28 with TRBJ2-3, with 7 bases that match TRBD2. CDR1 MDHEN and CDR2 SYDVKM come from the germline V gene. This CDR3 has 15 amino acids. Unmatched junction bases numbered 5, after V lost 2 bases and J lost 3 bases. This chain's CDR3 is CASSLGRGETDTQYF. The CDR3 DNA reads TGTGCCAGCAGTTTAGGCCGGGGGGAAACAGATACGCAGTATTTT.